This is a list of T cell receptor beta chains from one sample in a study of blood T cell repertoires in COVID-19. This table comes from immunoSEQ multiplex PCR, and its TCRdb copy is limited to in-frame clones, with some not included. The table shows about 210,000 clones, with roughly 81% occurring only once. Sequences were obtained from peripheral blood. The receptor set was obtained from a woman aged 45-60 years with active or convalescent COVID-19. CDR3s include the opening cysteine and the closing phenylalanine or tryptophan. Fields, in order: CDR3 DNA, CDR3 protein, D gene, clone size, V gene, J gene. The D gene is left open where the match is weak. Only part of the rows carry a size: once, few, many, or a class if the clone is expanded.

CDR3 DNA: TGTGCCACCAGTGGACCCTCGGCCCAGGGGGCTGGCACAGATACGCAGTATTTT; CDR3 protein: CATSGPSAQGAGTDTQYF; D gene: TRBD1; clone size: NA; V gene: TRBV24-1; J gene: TRBJ2-3
CDR3 DNA: TGTGCCAGCAGTTACTCTGGGGGGGGCGATGAAGCTTTCTTT; CDR3 protein: CASSYSGGGDEAFF; D gene: NA; clone size: few; V gene: TRBV6-6; J gene: TRBJ1-1
CDR3 DNA: TGCAGCGTTCAGGAGGCGGGCTACACCTTC; CDR3 protein: CSVQEAGYTF; D gene: NA; clone size: NA; V gene: TRBV29-1; J gene: TRBJ1-2
CDR3 DNA: TGTGCCAGCAGTGGACAGGGATTGGGAAGCAATGAGCAGTTCTTC; CDR3 protein: CASSGQGLGSNEQFF; D gene: TRBD1; clone size: once; V gene: TRBV2; J gene: TRBJ2-1
CDR3 DNA: TGCGCCAGCAGCTTGGCTACAGGGGGGGATGGCTACACCTTC; CDR3 protein: CASSLATGGDGYTF; D gene: TRBD1; clone size: NA; V gene: TRBV5-1; J gene: TRBJ1-2
CDR3 DNA: TGTGCCAGCAGGGATCAGGACAGGCAGGGGACTAATGAAAAACTGTTTTTT; CDR3 protein: CASRDQDRQGTNEKLFF; D gene: TRBD1; clone size: NA; V gene: TRBV28; J gene: TRBJ1-4
CDR3 DNA: TGTGCCAGCAGCTTGGACAGGGGGGGTCTTGAGCAGTTCTTC; CDR3 protein: CASSLDRGGLEQFF; D gene: TRBD1; clone size: once; V gene: TRBV7-2; J gene: TRBJ2-1
CDR3 DNA: TGTGCCAGTAGTACCTCGGGGGTCCGGTACGAGCAGTACTTC; CDR3 protein: CASSTSGVRYEQYF; D gene: NA; clone size: NA; V gene: TRBV19; J gene: TRBJ2-7
CDR3 DNA: TGCGCCAGCAGCCAAGCCGGGACAGCGAACACTGAAGCTTTCTTT; CDR3 protein: CASSQAGTANTEAFF; D gene: TRBD1; clone size: NA; V gene: TRBV4-1; J gene: TRBJ1-1
CDR3 DNA: TGTGCCAGCTCACCGGGACAGCTGAACACTGAAGCTTTCTTT; CDR3 protein: CASSPGQLNTEAFF; D gene: TRBD1; clone size: NA; V gene: TRBV18; J gene: TRBJ1-1
CDR3 DNA: TGTGCCAGCAGTGTCGCGCCTAACTATGGCTACACCTTC; CDR3 protein: CASSVAPNYGYTF; D gene: NA; clone size: NA; V gene: TRBV2; J gene: TRBJ1-2
CDR3 DNA: TGTGCCAGCAGTTTGGGCAGCTCTGGAAACACCATATATTTT; CDR3 protein: CASSLGSSGNTIYF; D gene: NA; clone size: NA; V gene: TRBV28; J gene: TRBJ1-3
CDR3 DNA: TGCGCCAGCAGCCGGAACGCCGAGGGGGCCTACAATGAGCAGTTCTTC; CDR3 protein: CASSRNAEGAYNEQFF; D gene: NA; clone size: NA; V gene: TRBV5-1; J gene: TRBJ2-1
CDR3 DNA: TGTGCCAGCAGTGAGGGACAGGGGGGATACACTGAAGCTTTCTTT; CDR3 protein: CASSEGQGGYTEAFF; D gene: TRBD1; clone size: few; V gene: TRBV2; J gene: TRBJ1-1
CDR3 DNA: TGTGCCAGCAGCTTGGACCGACAGAATGAAAAACTGTTTTTT; CDR3 protein: CASSLDRQNEKLFF; D gene: NA; clone size: NA; V gene: TRBV5-4; J gene: TRBJ1-4
CDR3 DNA: TGCGCCAGCAGCTTGATGCGGGGCAATGAGCAGTTCTTC; CDR3 protein: CASSLMRGNEQFF; D gene: NA; clone size: once; V gene: TRBV5-1; J gene: TRBJ2-1
CDR3 DNA: TGTGCCAGCAGCTCCCGGCGGGAGCTATACAATGAGCAGTTCTTC; CDR3 protein: CASSSRRELYNEQFF; D gene: TRBD2; clone size: once; V gene: TRBV5-4; J gene: TRBJ2-1
CDR3 DNA: TGTGCCTGGAGTGTAGGGGACAGGGGGCAAGGCTACACCTTC; CDR3 protein: CAWSVGDRGQGYTF; D gene: TRBD1; clone size: NA; V gene: TRBV30; J gene: TRBJ1-2
CDR3 DNA: TGCGCCAGCAGCGTGTTACTATTTAACACTGAAGCTTTCTTT; CDR3 protein: CASSVLLFNTEAFF; D gene: NA; clone size: NA; V gene: TRBV5-1; J gene: TRBJ1-1
CDR3 DNA: TGTGCCAGCTCACCCAGCAGGGTAGGGGAAAAACTGTTTTTT; CDR3 protein: CASSPSRVGEKLFF; D gene: NA; clone size: NA; V gene: TRBV18; J gene: TRBJ1-4
CDR3 DNA: TGTGCCAGCAGTTTGGCACAGTATGGCTACACCTTC; CDR3 protein: CASSLAQYGYTF; D gene: NA; clone size: NA; V gene: TRBV28; J gene: TRBJ1-2
CDR3 DNA: TGCGCCAGCAGCTTGTCAGGGATGAACACTGAAGCTTTCTTT; CDR3 protein: CASSLSGMNTEAFF; D gene: NA; clone size: NA; V gene: TRBV5-1; J gene: TRBJ1-1
CDR3 DNA: TGTGCTAGTGGTTTGGTACAGGGAAGTGAGCAGTTCTTC; CDR3 protein: CASGLVQGSEQFF; D gene: NA; clone size: once; V gene: TRBV12-5; J gene: TRBJ2-1
CDR3 DNA: TGCAGCGTGGGAGGGGATGGATACAATCAGCCCCAGCATTTT; CDR3 protein: CSVGGDGYNQPQHF; D gene: NA; clone size: NA; V gene: TRBV29-1; J gene: TRBJ1-5
CDR3 DNA: TGTGCCAGCCAGGAATTGGCCGGGGAGCTGTTTTTT; CDR3 protein: CASQELAGELFF; D gene: NA; clone size: few; V gene: TRBV5-4; J gene: TRBJ2-2
CDR3 DNA: TGTGCCACCAGCGTAATCCCCGAGGTGATTGAAGCTTTCTTT; CDR3 protein: CATSVIPEVIEAFF; D gene: NA; clone size: NA; V gene: TRBV15; J gene: TRBJ1-1
CDR3 DNA: TGCGCCAGCAGCTTGGACCAGCGGACGGGGGATGAGCAGTTCTTC; CDR3 protein: CASSLDQRTGDEQFF; D gene: NA; clone size: NA; V gene: TRBV5-1; J gene: TRBJ2-1
CDR3 DNA: TGCGCCAGCAGCCCAGGGGGCGCGCAGGCCAACGTCCTGACTTTC; CDR3 protein: CASSPGGAQANVLTF; D gene: TRBD1; clone size: NA; V gene: TRBV5-1; J gene: TRBJ2-6
CDR3 DNA: TGTGCCAGCGCGATGCTATCTAGCAATCAGCCCCAGCATTTT; CDR3 protein: CASAMLSSNQPQHF; D gene: NA; clone size: NA; V gene: TRBV6-5; J gene: TRBJ1-5
CDR3 DNA: TGTGCCAGCAGTTTAGGGGGCGCAAGCGGCACCGGGGAGCTGTTTTTT; CDR3 protein: CASSLGGASGTGELFF; D gene: NA; clone size: NA; V gene: TRBV28; J gene: TRBJ2-2
CDR3 DNA: TGTGCCAGCATCCGTGCGGCGGGAGAACTCCACGAGCAGTACTTC; CDR3 protein: CASIRAAGELHEQYF; D gene: TRBD2; clone size: NA; V gene: TRBV27; J gene: TRBJ2-7
CDR3 DNA: TGTGCCAGCAGCTCGACTCCAGATGGCTACACCTTC; CDR3 protein: CASSSTPDGYTF; D gene: NA; clone size: medium-sized; V gene: TRBV7-9; J gene: TRBJ1-2
CDR3 DNA: TGTGCCAGCAGCCCCATCGGGCGGGGGGCTTCAGATACGCAGTATTTT; CDR3 protein: CASSPIGRGASDTQYF; D gene: TRBD2; clone size: NA; V gene: TRBV11-2; J gene: TRBJ2-3
CDR3 DNA: TGTGCCAGCAGCTCCTCTCGGACTAGCGGATACAATGAGCAGTTCTTC; CDR3 protein: CASSSSRTSGYNEQFF; D gene: TRBD2; clone size: NA; V gene: TRBV5-4; J gene: TRBJ2-1
CDR3 DNA: TGTGCCACAACTCGGGGACAGGGGGCTGATGGCTACACCTTC; CDR3 protein: CATTRGQGADGYTF; D gene: TRBD1; clone size: NA; V gene: TRBV6-5; J gene: TRBJ1-2
CDR3 DNA: TGTGCCAGCAGCCCGTACGTGGAGGGCTACACCTTC; CDR3 protein: CASSPYVEGYTF; D gene: NA; clone size: NA; V gene: TRBV5-4; J gene: TRBJ1-2
CDR3 DNA: TGTGCCAGTGCCCGGGACATCGCCTACGAGCAGTACTTC; CDR3 protein: CASARDIAYEQYF; D gene: NA; clone size: NA; V gene: TRBV19; J gene: TRBJ2-7
CDR3 DNA: TGTGCCAGCAGCGCTCCAGAGGCGGGGGGCGCTAGCACAGATACGCAGTATTTT; CDR3 protein: CASSAPEAGGASTDTQYF; D gene: TRBD2; clone size: NA; V gene: TRBV9; J gene: TRBJ2-3
CDR3 DNA: TGTGCCAGCAGCCCTGGGGCCACTAATTCACCCCTCCACTTT; CDR3 protein: CASSPGATNSPLHF; D gene: NA; clone size: once; V gene: TRBV9; J gene: TRBJ1-6
CDR3 DNA: TGTGCCAGCAATCAGGGGAACACTGAAGCTTTCTTT; CDR3 protein: CASNQGNTEAFF; D gene: NA; clone size: NA; V gene: TRBV6-5; J gene: TRBJ1-1
CDR3 DNA: TGTGCCAGCAGCGTAGAAGTTCGGGTCTCTGGGGCCAACGTCCTGACTTTC; CDR3 protein: CASSVEVRVSGANVLTF; D gene: NA; clone size: NA; V gene: TRBV9; J gene: TRBJ2-6
CDR3 DNA: TGTGCCAGCAGGTATCAGGGACATCTCAATCAGCCCCAGCATTTT; CDR3 protein: CASRYQGHLNQPQHF; D gene: NA; clone size: NA; V gene: TRBV2; J gene: TRBJ1-5
CDR3 DNA: TGTGCCAGTAGTCCCCCCGACTTGAACACCGGGGAGCTGTTTTTT; CDR3 protein: CASSPPDLNTGELFF; D gene: NA; clone size: few; V gene: TRBV19; J gene: TRBJ2-2
CDR3 DNA: TGCAGCGTTATGAGGTCCGGGGCCAACGTCCTGACTTTC; CDR3 protein: CSVMRSGANVLTF; D gene: NA; clone size: NA; V gene: TRBV29-1; J gene: TRBJ2-6
CDR3 DNA: TGTGCCAGTAGCCAGGACTTATGGCAGCCCCAGCATTTT; CDR3 protein: CASSQDLWQPQHF; D gene: NA; clone size: NA; V gene: TRBV19; J gene: TRBJ1-5
CDR3 DNA: TGTGCCAGCAGTGACGTTTTTATGAACACTGAAGCTTTCTTT; CDR3 protein: CASSDVFMNTEAFF; D gene: NA; clone size: NA; V gene: TRBV6-4; J gene: TRBJ1-1
CDR3 DNA: TGTGCCAGCAGCTTAGTTGCCGAGTCGGGAGCTTTCTTT; CDR3 protein: CASSLVAESGAFF; D gene: NA; clone size: NA; V gene: TRBV11-2; J gene: TRBJ1-1
CDR3 DNA: TGTGCCAGCAGCGACCATTCGATTACAGGAGACAATCAGCCCCAGCATTTT; CDR3 protein: CASSDHSITGDNQPQHF; D gene: NA; clone size: NA; V gene: TRBV7-9; J gene: TRBJ1-5
CDR3 DNA: TGTGCCAGCAGCTTGTTAGGGGGACGGCAAGAGACCCAGTACTTC; CDR3 protein: CASSLLGGRQETQYF; D gene: NA; clone size: NA; V gene: TRBV7-7; J gene: TRBJ2-5
CDR3 DNA: TGTGCCAGCAGTTTTGCCAGGGGGATGGCGACTGAAGCTTTCTTT; CDR3 protein: CASSFARGMATEAFF; D gene: TRBD1; clone size: few; V gene: TRBV28; J gene: TRBJ1-1
CDR3 DNA: TGCGCCAGCAGCTTGGGCGGGACGGGCTCCTACGAGCAGTACTTC; CDR3 protein: CASSLGGTGSYEQYF; D gene: NA; clone size: NA; V gene: TRBV5-1; J gene: TRBJ2-7
CDR3 DNA: TGTGCCAGCAGTTTGACAGGGGGAGAGCAGCCCCAGCATTTT; CDR3 protein: CASSLTGGEQPQHF; D gene: TRBD1; clone size: NA; V gene: TRBV6-5; J gene: TRBJ1-5
CDR3 DNA: TGTGCCAGCAGCACCCGAATAGCGGGGATACCCGGGGGGAACTACAATGAGCAGTTCTTC; CDR3 protein: CASSTRIAGIPGGNYNEQFF; D gene: TRBD2; clone size: NA; V gene: TRBV3-1/TRBV3-2; J gene: TRBJ2-1
CDR3 DNA: TGTGCCAGCAGCTTGGCTGGGGTGGGGGGGCAAGAGACCCAGTACTTC; CDR3 protein: CASSLAGVGGQETQYF; D gene: TRBD2; clone size: once; V gene: TRBV5-4; J gene: TRBJ2-5